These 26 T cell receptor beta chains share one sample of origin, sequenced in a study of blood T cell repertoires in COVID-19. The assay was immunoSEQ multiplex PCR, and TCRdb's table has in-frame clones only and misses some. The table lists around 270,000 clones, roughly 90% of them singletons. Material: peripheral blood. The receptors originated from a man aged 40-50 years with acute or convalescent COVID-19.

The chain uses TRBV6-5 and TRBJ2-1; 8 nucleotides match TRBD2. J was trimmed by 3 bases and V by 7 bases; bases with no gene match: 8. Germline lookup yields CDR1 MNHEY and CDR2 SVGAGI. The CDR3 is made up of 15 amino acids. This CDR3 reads CASTQGAGVYNEQFF. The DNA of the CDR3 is TGTGCCAGCACCCAGGGAGCGGGAGTCTACAATGAGCAGTTCTTC.

This CDR3 reads CASSLNGASYNSPLHF. As DNA, the CDR3 is TGTGCCAGCAGTTTAAATGGAGCCTCCTATAATTCACCCCTCCACTTT. This chain joins TRBV2 and TRBJ1-6; D gene uncertain. In germline, CDR1 is SNHLY, CDR2 FYNNEI. V gave up 5 bases and J gave up 0 bases, with 11 bases separating them. This CDR3 is 16 amino acids long.

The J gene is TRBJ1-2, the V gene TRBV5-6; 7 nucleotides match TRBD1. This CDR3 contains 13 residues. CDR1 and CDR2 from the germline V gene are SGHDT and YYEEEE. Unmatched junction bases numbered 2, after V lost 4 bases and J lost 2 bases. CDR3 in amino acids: CASSPGQNYGYTF. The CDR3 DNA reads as TGTGCCAGCAGCCCGGGACAGAACTATGGCTACACCTTC.

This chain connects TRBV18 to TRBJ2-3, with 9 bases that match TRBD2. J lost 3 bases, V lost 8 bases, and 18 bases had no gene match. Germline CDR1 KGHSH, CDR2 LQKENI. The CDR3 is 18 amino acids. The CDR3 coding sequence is TGTGCCAGCCATCCGGCGGGCGGGGGGGCCTTTGGAACAGATACGCAGTATTTT. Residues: CASHPAGGGAFGTDTQYF.

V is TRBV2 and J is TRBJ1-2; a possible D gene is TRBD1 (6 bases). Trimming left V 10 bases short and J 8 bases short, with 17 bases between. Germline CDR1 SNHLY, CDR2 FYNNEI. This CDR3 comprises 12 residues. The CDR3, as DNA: TGTGCCACGGCGGGGGGGGCGCGCGGCTACACCTTC. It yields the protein CATAGGARGYTF.

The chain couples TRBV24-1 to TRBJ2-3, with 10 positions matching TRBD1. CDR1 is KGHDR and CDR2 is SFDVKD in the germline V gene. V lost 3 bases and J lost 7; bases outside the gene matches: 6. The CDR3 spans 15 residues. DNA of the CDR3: TGTGCCACCAGTGATCTGGGACAGGGGAGTTATACGCAGTATTTT. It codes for CATSDLGQGSYTQYF.

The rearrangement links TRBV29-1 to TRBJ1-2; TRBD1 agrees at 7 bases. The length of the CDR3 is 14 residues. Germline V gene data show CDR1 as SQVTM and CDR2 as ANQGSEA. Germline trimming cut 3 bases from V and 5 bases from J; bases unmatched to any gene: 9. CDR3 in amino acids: CSVDSEGAGYGYTF. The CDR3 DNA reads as TGCAGCGTTGACTCGGAGGGGGCAGGGTATGGCTACACCTTC.

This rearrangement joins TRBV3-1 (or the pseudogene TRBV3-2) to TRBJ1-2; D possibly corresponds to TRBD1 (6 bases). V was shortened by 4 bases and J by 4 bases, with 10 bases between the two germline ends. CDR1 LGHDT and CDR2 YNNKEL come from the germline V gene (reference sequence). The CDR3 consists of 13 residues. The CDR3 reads CASSLQGIYGYTF. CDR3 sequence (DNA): TGTGCCAGCAGCCTCCAGGGGATCTATGGCTACACCTTC.

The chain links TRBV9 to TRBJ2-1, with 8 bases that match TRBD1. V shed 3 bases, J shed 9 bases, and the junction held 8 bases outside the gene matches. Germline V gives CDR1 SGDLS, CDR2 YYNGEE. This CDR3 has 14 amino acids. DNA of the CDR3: TGTGCCAGCAGCGCGTCGGGACAGGTCCGTGAGCAGTTCTTC. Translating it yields CASSASGQVREQFF.

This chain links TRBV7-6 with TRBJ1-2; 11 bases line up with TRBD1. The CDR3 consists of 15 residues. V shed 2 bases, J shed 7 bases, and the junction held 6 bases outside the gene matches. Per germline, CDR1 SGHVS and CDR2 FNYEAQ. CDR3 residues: CASSLLGQGGSGYTF. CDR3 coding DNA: TGTGCCAGCAGCTTATTGGGACAGGGGGGAAGTGGCTACACCTTC.

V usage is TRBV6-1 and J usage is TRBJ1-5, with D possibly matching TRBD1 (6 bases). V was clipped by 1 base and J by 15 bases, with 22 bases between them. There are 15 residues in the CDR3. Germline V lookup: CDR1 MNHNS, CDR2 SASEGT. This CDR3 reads CASSEGAAILGAAHF. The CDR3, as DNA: TGTGCCAGCAGTGAAGGGGCAGCTATCCTGGGGGCAGCGCATTTT.

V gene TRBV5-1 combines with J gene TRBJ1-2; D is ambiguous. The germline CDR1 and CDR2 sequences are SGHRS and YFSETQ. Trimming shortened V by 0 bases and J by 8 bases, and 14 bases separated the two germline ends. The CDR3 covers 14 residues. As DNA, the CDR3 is TGCGCCAGCAGCTTGGGCCCGGGTATCCAAGGCTACACCTTC. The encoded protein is CASSLGPGIQGYTF.

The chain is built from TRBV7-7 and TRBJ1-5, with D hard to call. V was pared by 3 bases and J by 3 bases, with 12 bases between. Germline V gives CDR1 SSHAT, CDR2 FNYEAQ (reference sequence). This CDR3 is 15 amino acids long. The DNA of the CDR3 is TGTGCCAGCAGCTTTTCTCTTAGACTCAATCAGCCCCAGCATTTT. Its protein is CASSFSLRLNQPQHF. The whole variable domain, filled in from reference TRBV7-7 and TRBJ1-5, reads GAGVSQSPRYKVTKRGQDVTLRCDPISSHATLYWYQQALGQGPEFLTYFNYEAQPDKSGLPSDRFSAERPEGSISTLTIQRTEQRDSAMYRCASSFSLRLNQPQHFGDGTRLSIL.

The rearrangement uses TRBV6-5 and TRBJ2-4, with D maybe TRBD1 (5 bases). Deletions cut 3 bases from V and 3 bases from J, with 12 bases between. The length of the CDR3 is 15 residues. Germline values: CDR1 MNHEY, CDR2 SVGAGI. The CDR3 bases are TGTGCCAGCAGTTATCTGGGGCCAGACAAAAACATTCAGTACTTC. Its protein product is CASSYLGPDKNIQYF.

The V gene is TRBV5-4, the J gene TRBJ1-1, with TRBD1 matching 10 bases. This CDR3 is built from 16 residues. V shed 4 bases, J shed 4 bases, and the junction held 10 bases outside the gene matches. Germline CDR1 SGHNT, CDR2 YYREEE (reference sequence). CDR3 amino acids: CASSDGFGTGATEAFF. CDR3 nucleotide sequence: TGTGCCAGCAGCGATGGGTTTGGGACAGGGGCCACTGAAGCTTTCTTT.

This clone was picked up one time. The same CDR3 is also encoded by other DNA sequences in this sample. CDR3 amino acids: CASSLWQGYGYTF. In nucleotides, the CDR3 is TGTGCCAGCAGTTTATGGCAGGGGTATGGCTACACCTTC. This chain uses TRBV12-3 or TRBV12-4 with TRBJ1-2; D might be TRBD1 (6 bases). The CDR3 spans 13 residues. Deletions cut 2 bases from V and 5 bases from J, with 9 bases between.

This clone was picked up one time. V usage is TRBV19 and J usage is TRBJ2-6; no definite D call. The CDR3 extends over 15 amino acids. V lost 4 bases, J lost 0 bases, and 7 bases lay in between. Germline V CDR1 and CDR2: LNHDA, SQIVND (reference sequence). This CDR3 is CASSTPGSGANVLTF. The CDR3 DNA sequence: TGTGCCAGTAGTACGCCGGGCTCTGGGGCCAACGTCCTGACTTTC.

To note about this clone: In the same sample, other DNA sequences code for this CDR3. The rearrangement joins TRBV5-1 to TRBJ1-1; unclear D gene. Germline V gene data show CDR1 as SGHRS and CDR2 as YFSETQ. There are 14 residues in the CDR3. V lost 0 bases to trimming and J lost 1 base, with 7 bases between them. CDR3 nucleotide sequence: TGCGCCAGCAGCTTGGGGAGCGGGAACACTGAAGCTTTCTTT. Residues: CASSLGSGNTEAFF.

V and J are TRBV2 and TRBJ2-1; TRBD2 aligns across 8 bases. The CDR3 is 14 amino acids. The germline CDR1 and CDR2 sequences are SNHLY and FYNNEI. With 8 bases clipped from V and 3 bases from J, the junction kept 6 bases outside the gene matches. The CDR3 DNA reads TGTGCCAGCGCCCGGGGGGGCGGCTACAATGAGCAGTTCTTC. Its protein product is CASARGGGYNEQFF.

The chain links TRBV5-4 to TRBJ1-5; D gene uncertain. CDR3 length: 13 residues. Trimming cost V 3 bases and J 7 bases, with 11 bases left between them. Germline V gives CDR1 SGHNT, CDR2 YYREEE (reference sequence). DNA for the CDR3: TGTGCCAGCAGCTGGGGAGCAAGCCAGCCCCAGCATTTT. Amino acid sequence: CASSWGASQPQHF.

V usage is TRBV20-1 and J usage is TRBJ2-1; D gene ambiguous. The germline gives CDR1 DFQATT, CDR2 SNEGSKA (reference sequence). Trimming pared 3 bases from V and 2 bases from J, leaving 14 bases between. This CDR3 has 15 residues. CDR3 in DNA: TGCAGTGCTAGTCACGGCAGGCCTCCCTACAATGAGCAGTTCTTC. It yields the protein CSASHGRPPYNEQFF.

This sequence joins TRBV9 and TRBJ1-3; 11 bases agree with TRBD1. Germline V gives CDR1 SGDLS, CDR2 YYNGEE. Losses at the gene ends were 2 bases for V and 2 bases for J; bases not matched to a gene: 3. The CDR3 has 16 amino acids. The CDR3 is CASSVWDRGAGNTIYF. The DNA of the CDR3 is TGTGCCAGCAGCGTTTGGGACAGGGGGGCTGGAAACACCATATATTTT.

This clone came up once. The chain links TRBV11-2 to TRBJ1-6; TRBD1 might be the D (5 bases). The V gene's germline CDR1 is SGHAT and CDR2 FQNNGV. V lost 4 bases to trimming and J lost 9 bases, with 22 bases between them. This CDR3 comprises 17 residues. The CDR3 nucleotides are TGTGCCAGCAGCTACAACCCCGGGACTGGGGTCGTTTCACCCCTCCACTTT. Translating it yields CASSYNPGTGVVSPLHF.

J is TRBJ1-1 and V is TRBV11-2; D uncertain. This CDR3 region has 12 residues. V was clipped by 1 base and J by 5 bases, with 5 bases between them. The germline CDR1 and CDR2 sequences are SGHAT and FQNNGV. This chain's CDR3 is CASSLVYTEAFF. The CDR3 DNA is TGTGCCAGCAGCTTAGTGTATACTGAAGCTTTCTTT.

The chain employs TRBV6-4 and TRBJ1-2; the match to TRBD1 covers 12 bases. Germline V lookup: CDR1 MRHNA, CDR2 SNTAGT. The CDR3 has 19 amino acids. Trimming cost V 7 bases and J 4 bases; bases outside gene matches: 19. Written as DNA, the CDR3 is TGTGCCAGCAATCGAAGGATTGGGGACAGGGGGCTCCTTGGCTATGGCTACACCTTC. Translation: CASNRRIGDRGLLGYGYTF.

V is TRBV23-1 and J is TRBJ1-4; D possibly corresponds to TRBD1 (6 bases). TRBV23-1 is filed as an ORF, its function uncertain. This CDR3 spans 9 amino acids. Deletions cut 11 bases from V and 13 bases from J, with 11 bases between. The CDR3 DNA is TGCGCCGGGGGCGGCAGACTGTTTTTT. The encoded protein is CAGGGRLFF.